The clone carrying this T cell receptor (beta chain) has just a few counts. The target antigen is unknown. CDR3 length: 16 residues. Trimming cost V 2 bases and J 1 base, with 9 bases left between them. In germline, CDR1 is MNHEY, CDR2 SMNVEV (reference sequence). These data belong to a study of beta chain features in type 1 diabetes. Overall study context: When patients were set against healthy donors, age, gender and cell yields were similar.

Findings and limits, study-wide: TCRB CDR3 length was moderately but significantly reduced in all four CD4+ subsets of Type 1 diabetes patients. Sampled from patients, naive, central memory and Treg TCRB repertoires appeared more similar than those sampled from healthy donors.

Reverse transcribing all isolated RNA meant expressed TCRB transcripts were sequenced. Read counts averaged around 3.9 million for samples of naive, central memory and regulatory T cells. Sequencing used immunoSEQ multiplex PCR; TCRdb keeps in-frame clones, though not all of them. Of 400,000 to 500,000 clones in the sample, around 14% are singletons; the top ten hold roughly 0.038%. The chain has TRBV27 and TRBJ2-6, with D uncertain. The receptor was isolated from a young man in good health. Sequences were obtained from naive CD4+ T cells from blood. CDR3 DNA: TGTGCCAGCAGTTTAATACAGAAATCTGGGGCCAACGTCCTGACTTTC. Amino acids: CASSLIQKSGANVLTF.